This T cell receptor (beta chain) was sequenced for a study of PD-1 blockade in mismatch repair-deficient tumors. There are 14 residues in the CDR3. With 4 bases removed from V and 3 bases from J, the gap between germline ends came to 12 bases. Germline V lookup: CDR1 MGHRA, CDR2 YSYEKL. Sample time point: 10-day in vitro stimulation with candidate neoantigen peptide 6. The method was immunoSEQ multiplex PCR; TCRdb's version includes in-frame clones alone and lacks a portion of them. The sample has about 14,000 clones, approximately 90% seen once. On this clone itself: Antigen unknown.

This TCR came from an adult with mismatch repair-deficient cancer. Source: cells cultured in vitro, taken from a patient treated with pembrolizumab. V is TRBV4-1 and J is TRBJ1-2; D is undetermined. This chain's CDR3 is CASSLRVSDYGYTF. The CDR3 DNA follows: TGCGCCAGCAGCCTACGGGTCAGCGACTATGGCTACACCTTC.